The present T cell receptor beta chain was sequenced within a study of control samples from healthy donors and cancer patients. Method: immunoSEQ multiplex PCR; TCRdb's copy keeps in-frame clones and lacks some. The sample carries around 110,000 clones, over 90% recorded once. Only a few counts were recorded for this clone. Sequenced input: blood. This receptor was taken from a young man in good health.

The CDR3 loop is CASSLQVRNTEAFF. CDR3 coding DNA: TGCGCCAGCAGCCTACAGGTCAGGAACACTGAAGCTTTCTTT. This sequence joins TRBV5-1 and TRBJ1-1, with TRBD1 as a possible D gene (5 bases). Germline CDR1 and CDR2: SGHRS and YFSETQ. CDR3 length: 14 residues. Trimming stripped 4 bases from V and 1 base from J, with 11 bases between.